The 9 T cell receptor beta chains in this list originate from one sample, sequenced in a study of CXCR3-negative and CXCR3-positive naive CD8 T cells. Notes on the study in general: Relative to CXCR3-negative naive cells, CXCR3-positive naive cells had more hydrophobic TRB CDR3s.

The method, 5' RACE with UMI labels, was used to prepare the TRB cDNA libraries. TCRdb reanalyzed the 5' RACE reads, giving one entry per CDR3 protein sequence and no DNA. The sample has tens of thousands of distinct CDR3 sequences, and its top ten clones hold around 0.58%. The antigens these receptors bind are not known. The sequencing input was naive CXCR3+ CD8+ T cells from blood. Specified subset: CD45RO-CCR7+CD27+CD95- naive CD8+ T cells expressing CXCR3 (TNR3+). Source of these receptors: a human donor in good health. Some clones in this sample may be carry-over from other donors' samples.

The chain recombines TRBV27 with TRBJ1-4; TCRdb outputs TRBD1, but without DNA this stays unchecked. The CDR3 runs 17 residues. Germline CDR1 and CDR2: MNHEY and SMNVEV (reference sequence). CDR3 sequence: CASSLAPPGMTNEKLFF.

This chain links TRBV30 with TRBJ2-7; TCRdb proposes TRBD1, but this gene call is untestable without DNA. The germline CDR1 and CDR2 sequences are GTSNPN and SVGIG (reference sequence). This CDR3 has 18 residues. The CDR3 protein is CAWSVPSWGAAMIYEQYF.

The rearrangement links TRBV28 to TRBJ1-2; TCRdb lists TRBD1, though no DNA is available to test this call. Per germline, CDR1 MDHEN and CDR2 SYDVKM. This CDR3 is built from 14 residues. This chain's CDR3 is CASSQQGFRYGYTF.

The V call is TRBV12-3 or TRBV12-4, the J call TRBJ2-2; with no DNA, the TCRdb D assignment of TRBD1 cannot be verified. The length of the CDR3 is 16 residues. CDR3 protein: CASSLPGGPNTGELFF.

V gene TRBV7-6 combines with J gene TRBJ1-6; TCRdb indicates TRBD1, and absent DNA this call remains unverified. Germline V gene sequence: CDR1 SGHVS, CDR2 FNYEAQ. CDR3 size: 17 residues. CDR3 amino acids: CASSADRGSSYNSPLHF.

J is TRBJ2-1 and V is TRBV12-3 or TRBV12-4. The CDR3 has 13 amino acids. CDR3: CASSVQDWHEQFF.

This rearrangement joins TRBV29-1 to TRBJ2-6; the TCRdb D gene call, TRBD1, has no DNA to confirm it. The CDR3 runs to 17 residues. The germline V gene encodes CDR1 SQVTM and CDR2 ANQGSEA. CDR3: CSVRVPINRGRANVLTF.

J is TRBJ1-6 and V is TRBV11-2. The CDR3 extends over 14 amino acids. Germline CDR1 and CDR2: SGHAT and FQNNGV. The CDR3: CASSLGGENFSLHF.

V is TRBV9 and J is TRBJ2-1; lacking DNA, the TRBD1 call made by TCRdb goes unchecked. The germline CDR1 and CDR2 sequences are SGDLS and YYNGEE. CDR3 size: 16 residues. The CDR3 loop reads CASSEGVGQTYNEQFF.